Each of the 7 T cell receptor beta chains below was sequenced from the same sample in a study of blood T cell repertoires in COVID-19. Sequenced by immunoSEQ multiplex PCR; TCRdb stores in-frame clones only, minus some. The data hold under 90,000 clones, with 91% observed a single time. Material for sequencing was peripheral blood. These receptors all stem from a man in his forties with COVID-19, enrolled during active disease.

The CDR3 nucleotides are TGTGCCAGCAGTGAAGGGCTAGTGGTTAACGAGCAGTACTTC. Its protein product is CASSEGLVVNEQYF. The chain combines TRBV6-1 with TRBJ2-7, with no clear D. Germline V CDR1 and CDR2: MNHNS, SASEGT. The CDR3 loop spans 14 amino acids. V gave up 1 base and J gave up 5 bases, with 12 bases separating them.

The gene calls are TRBV30 and TRBJ2-7; D might be TRBD2 (7 bases). Germline V CDR1 and CDR2: GTSNPN, SVGIG (reference sequence). Trimming shortened V by 4 bases and J by 7 bases, and 17 bases separated the two germline ends. The CDR3 runs 13 residues. The CDR3 DNA reads TGTGCCTGGACCCCCCGGGGGGCGGGAGAGCAGTACTTC. It encodes CAWTPRGAGEQYF.

V usage is TRBV4-2 and J usage is TRBJ1-2, with TRBD1 matching 9 bases. The junction had 4 bases not matched to a gene; V was cut back by 5 bases and J by 3 bases. The CDR3 is 14 residues long. In germline, CDR1 is LGHNA, CDR2 YNFKEQ. CDR3 nucleotides: TGTGCCAGCAGCTTGGACAGGGGAGACTATGGCTACACCTTC. This sequence encodes CASSLDRGDYGYTF.

V gene TRBV2 combines with J gene TRBJ2-3, with D possibly matching TRBD2 (6 bases). The CDR3 is 16 residues long. From germline, CDR1 is SNHLY and CDR2 FYNNEI. Trimming removed 7 bases from V and 0 bases from J, with 17 bases in between. Here the CDR3 DNA reads TGTGCCAGCACTGACATTCCAGGGAGGAGCACAGATACGCAGTATTTT. Translating gives CASTDIPGRSTDTQYF.

The V and J genes are TRBV2 and TRBJ2-7; 9 nucleotides match TRBD1. V gave up 2 bases and J gave up 3 bases; unmatched junction bases: 11. There are 17 residues in the CDR3. Germline values: CDR1 SNHLY, CDR2 FYNNEI. The CDR3 DNA sequence: TGTGCCAGCAGTGAAATCGCCGGGACAGGGATCGACTACGAGCAGTACTTC. Its translation: CASSEIAGTGIDYEQYF.

This clone was seen just once. This chain joins TRBV6-5 and TRBJ1-4; TRBD1 matches 7 bases. Losses at the gene ends were 6 bases for V and 7 bases for J; bases not matched to a gene: 11. The CDR3 is 15 amino acids. Per germline, CDR1 MNHEY and CDR2 SVGAGI. CDR3 sequence reads: CASSFNRGISEKLFF. The CDR3 DNA follows: TGTGCCAGCAGCTTCAACAGGGGAATTTCTGAAAAACTGTTTTTT.

Only one count was recorded for this clone. The gene calls are TRBV5-1 and TRBJ1-3; D not certain. V lost 0 bases to trimming and J lost 1 base, with 11 bases between them. Germline CDR1 reads SGHRS; CDR2 reads YFSETQ. This CDR3 is 16 amino acids long. The CDR3 DNA is TGCGCCAGCAGCTTGGCCCGGGCGGGGTCTGGAAACACCATATATTTT. Residues: CASSLARAGSGNTIYF.